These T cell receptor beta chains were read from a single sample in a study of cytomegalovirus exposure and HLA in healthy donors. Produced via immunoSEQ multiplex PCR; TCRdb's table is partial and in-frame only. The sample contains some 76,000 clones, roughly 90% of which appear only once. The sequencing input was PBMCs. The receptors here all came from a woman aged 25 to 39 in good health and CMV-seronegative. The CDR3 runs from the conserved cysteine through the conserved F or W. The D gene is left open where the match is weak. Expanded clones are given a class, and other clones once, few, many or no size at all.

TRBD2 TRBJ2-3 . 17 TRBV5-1 CASSWGLAGGSEDTQYF TGCGCCAGCAGCTGGGGACTAGCGGGAGGCTCTGAAGATACGCAGTATTTT
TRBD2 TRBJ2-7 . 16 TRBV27 CASSDIPTSGSYEQYF TGTGCCAGCAGTGATATTCCGACTAGCGGGAGTTACGAGCAGTACTTC
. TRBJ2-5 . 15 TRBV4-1 CASSQPGVFQETQYF TGCGCCAGCAGCCAACCGGGGGTTTTCCAAGAGACCCAGTACTTC
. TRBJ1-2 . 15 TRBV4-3 CASSQDSRNDYGYTF TGCGCCAGCAGCCAAGATTCGCGCAATGACTATGGCTACACCTTC
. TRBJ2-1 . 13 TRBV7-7 CASSADSPNEQFF TGTGCTAGCAGCGCGGACAGTCCGAATGAGCAGTTCTTC
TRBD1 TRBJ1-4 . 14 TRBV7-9 CASSPDRDYEKLFF TGTGCCAGCAGCCCGGACAGGGATTACGAAAAACTGTTTTTT
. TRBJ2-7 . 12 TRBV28 CASTPKRYEQYF TGTGCCAGCACCCCCAAGAGGTACGAGCAGTACTTC
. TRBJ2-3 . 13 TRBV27 CASRGHSTDTQYF TGTGCCAGCAGGGGACATAGCACAGATACGCAGTATTTT
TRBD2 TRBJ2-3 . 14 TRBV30 CAWTPGLAGDTQYF TGTGCCTGGACCCCGGGCCTAGCGGGAGATACGCAGTATTTT
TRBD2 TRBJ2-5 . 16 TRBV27 CASSLFAGGHQETQYF TGTGCCAGCAGTTTATTTGCGGGAGGGCATCAAGAGACCCAGTACTTC
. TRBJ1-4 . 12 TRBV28 CASRALPEKLFF TGTGCCAGCAGAGCACTTCCTGAAAAACTGTTTTTT
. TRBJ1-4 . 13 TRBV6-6 CAGRGGTNEKLFF TGTGCCGGGCGGGGGGGCACTAATGAAAAACTGTTTTTT
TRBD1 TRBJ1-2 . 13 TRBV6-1 CASRATGSDGYTF TGTGCCAGCAGAGCGACAGGGAGCGATGGCTACACCTTC
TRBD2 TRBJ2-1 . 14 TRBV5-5 CASSLGVGSGEQFF TGTGCCAGCAGCTTGGGGGTTGGTAGCGGGGAGCAGTTCTTC
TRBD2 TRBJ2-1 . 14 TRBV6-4 CASSLAGGYNEQFF TGTGCCAGCAGTCTAGCGGGAGGATACAATGAGCAGTTCTTC
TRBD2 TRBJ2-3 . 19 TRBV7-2 CASSTRLAGGLISTDTQYF TGTGCCAGCAGCACCCGACTAGCGGGAGGCCTCATAAGCACAGATACGCAGTATTTT
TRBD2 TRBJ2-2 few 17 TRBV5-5 CASSLVAGGANTGELFF TGTGCCAGCAGCTTGGTTGCGGGAGGGGCGAACACCGGGGAGCTGTTTTTT
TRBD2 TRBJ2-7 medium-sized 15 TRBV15 CATSSAPGSGMGQYF TGTGCCACCAGCAGCGCTCCCGGGAGCGGGATGGGGCAGTACTTC
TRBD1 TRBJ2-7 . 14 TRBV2 CASSGQVYSYEQYF TGTGCCAGCAGCGGACAGGTATACTCCTACGAGCAGTACTTC
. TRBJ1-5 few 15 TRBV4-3 CASSQDSLSNQPQHF TGCGCCAGCAGCCAAGATAGCCTTAGCAATCAGCCCCAGCATTTT
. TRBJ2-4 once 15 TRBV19 CASEGTAGAKNIQYF TGTGCCAGCGAGGGGACAGCGGGAGCCAAAAACATTCAGTACTTC
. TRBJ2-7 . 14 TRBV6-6 CASSSRTATYEQYF TGTGCCAGCAGTTCTCGGACTGCTACCTACGAGCAGTACTTC
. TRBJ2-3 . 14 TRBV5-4 CASSRDLYTDTQYF TGTGCCAGCAGCCGGGACTTGTACACAGATACGCAGTATTTT
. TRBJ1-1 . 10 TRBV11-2 CASRESEAFF TGTGCCAGCAGGGAGTCTGAAGCTTTCTTT
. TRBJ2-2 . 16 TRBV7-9 CASSSGLYSNTGELFF TGTGCCAGCAGCTCCGGACTTTATTCGAACACCGGGGAGCTGTTTTTT
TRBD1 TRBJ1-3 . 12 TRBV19 CATLDRVNTIYF TGTGCCACCCTTGACAGGGTCAACACCATATATTTT
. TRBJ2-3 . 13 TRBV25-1 CASTLPLADTQYF TGTGCCAGCACCCTCCCGCTAGCGGATACGCAGTATTTT
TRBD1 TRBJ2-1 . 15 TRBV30 CAWNGDSQFYNEQFF TGTGCCTGGAACGGGGACAGCCAGTTCTACAATGAGCAGTTCTTC
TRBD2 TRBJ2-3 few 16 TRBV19 CASSIYGSGSTDTQYF TGTGCCAGTAGTATCTATGGTAGCGGGAGCACAGATACGCAGTATTTT
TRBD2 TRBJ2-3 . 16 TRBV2 CASSELGGRIGDTQYF TGTGCCAGCAGTGAATTAGGCGGGAGAATAGGAGATACGCAGTATTTT